This TCR beta chain is drawn from a study of CD8+CD57+ T cells in acquired aplastic anemia (dated by TCRdb to 2017 to 2018). For context, the study as a whole: Extracted DNA from sorted CD4+ and CD8+ cells averaged approximately 3 ug, ranging from roughly 0.17 to 27.4 ug. CD8+CD57+ expansion was defined as frequency above the mean frequency observed in healthy subjects.

Broad study findings and their caveats: Approximately 31 CD8+ CDR3 sequences were found in both patients and controls but appeared to be highly expressed in patients and within the immunodominant clones of the patients. CD8+ Simpson's diversity did not differ significantly between patients and healthy controls (P=0.060).

The cysteine opens and the phenylalanine closes a CDR3 of 12 amino acids. Just CDR3 DNA is preserved here, 36 bases in frame from base 1. The germline V gene provides CDR1 SQVTM and CDR2 ANQGSEA. Between the V and J ends, shortened by 7 bases and 0 bases respectively, the junction contains 9 bases. The patients picked for sequencing were ones in whom flow cytometry had shown an expansion of CD8+CD57+ cells. Every patient had severe acquired aplastic anemia, diagnosed using the International Study of Aplastic Anemia and Agranulocytosis and Camitta criteria. At the time blood was sampled, none of the patients had received any therapy. In this study, sorted CD4+ and CD8+ T cells from the blood of healthy subjects and of severe aplastic anemia patients had their TCR repertoires deep-sequenced. Patients were enrolled in the USA under clinicaltrials.gov protocols 00001620, 01623167, 00001397, 00071045, 00081523 and 00961064. Ficoll-Paque density gradient centrifugation was used to isolate peripheral blood mononuclear cells. Before DNA was extracted, CD4+ and CD8+ T cells were sorted using either FACS or magnetic beads.

TCR beta VDJ combination and CDR3 sequence profiling used genomic DNA as the template. An Illumina HiSeq 2000 was the platform used for TCR repertoire sequencing. As for the authors' bioinformatics: TRBV/TRBJ rearrangement plots, CDR3 size and DJ length profiles, and Simpson's diversity index were used to assess repertoires. Whichever DNA sequence was most abundant in the deep sequencing data was defined as the immunodominant clone. CDR3 amino acid sequences were checked for sharing between subjects and were compared against published repertoires and the VDJdb database. The public sequencing data were trimmed at Q25 with fastp and processed into clonotypes with MiXCR by TCRdb, which kept only in-frame beta chains. A single entry per CDR3 protein holds the most common genes and DNA from its merged rows. TCRdb assigned the V and J calls; the authors' analysis was not used. Here the sample has under 350,000 distinct CDR3 sequences; under 65% occur a single time. The top ten hold 1.3% of the sample.

Comments on this clonotype: The target of this receptor is not known. No base-level quality is on record; no much larger clone is a single base apart.

The rearranged chain carries TRBV29-1 and TRBJ1-1; TRBD1 is possibly the D segment (5 matching bases). This receptor was obtained from a human donor with aplastic anemia. Sequencing was performed on sorted CD4+, CD8+, or CD8+CD57+ T cells (not recorded which) from PBMCs. The DNA sequence is as follows: TGCAGCGGGGGACGTATGAACACTGAAGCTTTCTTT. The encoded protein is CSGGRMNTEAFF.